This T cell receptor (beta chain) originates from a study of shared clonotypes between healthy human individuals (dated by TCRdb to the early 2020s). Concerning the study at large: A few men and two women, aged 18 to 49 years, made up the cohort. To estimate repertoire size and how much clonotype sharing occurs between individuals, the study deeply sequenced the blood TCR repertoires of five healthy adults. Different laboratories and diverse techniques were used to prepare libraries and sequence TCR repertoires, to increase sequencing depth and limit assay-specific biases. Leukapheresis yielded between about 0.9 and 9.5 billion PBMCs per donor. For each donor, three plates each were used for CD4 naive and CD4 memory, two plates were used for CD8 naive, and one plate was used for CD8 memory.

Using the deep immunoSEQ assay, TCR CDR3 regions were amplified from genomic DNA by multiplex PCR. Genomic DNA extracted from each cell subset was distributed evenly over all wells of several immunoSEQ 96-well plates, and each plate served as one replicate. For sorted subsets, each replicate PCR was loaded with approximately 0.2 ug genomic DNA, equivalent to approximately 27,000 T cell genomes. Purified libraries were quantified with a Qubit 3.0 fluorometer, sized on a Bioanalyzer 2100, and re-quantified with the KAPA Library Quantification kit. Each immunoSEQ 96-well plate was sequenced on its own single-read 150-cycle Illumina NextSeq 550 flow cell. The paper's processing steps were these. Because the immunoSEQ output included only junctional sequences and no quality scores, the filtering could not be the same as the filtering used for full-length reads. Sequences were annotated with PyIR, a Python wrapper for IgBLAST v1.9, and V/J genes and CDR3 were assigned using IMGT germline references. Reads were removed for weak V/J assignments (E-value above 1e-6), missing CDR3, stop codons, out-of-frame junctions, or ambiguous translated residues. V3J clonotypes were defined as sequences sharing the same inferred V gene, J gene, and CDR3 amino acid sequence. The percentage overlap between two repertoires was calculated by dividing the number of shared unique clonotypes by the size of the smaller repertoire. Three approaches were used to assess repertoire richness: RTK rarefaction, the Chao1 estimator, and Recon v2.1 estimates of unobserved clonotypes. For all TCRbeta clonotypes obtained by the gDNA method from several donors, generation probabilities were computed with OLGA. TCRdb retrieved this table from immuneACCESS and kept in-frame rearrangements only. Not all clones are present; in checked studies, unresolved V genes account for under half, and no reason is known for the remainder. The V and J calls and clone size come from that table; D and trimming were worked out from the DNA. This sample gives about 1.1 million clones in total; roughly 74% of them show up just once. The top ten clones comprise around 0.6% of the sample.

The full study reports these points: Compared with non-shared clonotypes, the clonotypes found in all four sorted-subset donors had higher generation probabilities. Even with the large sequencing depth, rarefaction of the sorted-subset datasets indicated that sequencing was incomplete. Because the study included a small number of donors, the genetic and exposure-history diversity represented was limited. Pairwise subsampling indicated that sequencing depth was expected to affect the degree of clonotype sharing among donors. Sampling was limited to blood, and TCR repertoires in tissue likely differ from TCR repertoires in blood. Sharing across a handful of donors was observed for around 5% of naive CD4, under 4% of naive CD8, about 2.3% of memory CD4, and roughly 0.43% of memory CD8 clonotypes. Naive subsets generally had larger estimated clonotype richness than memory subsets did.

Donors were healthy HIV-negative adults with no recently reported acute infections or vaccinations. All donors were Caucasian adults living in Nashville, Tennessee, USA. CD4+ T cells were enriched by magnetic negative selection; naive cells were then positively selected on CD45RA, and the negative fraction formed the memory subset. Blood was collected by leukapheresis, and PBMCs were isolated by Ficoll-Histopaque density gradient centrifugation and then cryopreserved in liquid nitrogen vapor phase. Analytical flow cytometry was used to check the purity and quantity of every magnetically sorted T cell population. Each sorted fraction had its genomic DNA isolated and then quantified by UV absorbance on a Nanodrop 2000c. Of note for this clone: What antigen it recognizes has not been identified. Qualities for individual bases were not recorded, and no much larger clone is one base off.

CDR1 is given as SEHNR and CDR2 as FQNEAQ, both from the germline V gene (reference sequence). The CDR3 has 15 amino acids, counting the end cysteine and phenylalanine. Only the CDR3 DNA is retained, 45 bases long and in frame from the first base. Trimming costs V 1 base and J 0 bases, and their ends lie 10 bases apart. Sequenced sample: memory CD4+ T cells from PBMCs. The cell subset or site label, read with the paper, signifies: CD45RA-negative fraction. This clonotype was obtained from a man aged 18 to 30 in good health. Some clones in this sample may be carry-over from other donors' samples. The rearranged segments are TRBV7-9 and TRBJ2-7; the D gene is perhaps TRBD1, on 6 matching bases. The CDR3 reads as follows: CASSLVLGASYEQYF. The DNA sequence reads TGTGCCAGCAGCTTAGTTCTGGGGGCCTCCTACGAGCAGTACTTC.